One and the same sample provided the 3 T cell receptor beta chains below, sequenced in a study of blood T cell repertoires in COVID-19. Sequencing was performed with immunoSEQ multiplex PCR; in TCRdb, only in-frame clones are kept and a portion is missing. The data show about 220,000 clones, approximately 86% seen once. Sequencing was performed on peripheral blood. The receptors were sampled from a woman aged 30 to 39 who had recovered from COVID-19.

DNA of the CDR3: TGCAGCGTTGAAGCTAGCGGGGGGGCCTTCGAGCAGTACTTC. Its protein is CSVEASGGAFEQYF. V is TRBV29-1 and J is TRBJ2-7; 12 nucleotides align to TRBD2. The V and J ends lost 1 base and 6 bases, in that order; junction bases with no gene match: 4. The CDR3 spans 14 residues. CDR1 and CDR2 (germline): SQVTM, ANQGSEA.

The J gene is TRBJ2-7, the V gene TRBV19; TRBD1 might be the D (6 bases). CDR3 length: 13 amino acids. Germline V lookup: CDR1 LNHDA, CDR2 SQIVND (reference sequence). The V and J ends lost 2 bases and 6 bases respectively, with 11 bases between them. As DNA, the CDR3 is TGTGCCAGTAGTATACAGGGGAAAGCCGAGCAGTACTTC. Its translation: CASSIQGKAEQYF.

The chain recombines TRBV27 with TRBJ2-1; D may be TRBD1 (7 bases). Trimming removed 3 bases at V and 7 bases at J, with 19 bases between. Germline V CDR1 and CDR2: MNHEY, SMNVEV (reference sequence). There are 16 residues in the CDR3. DNA of the CDR3: TGTGCCAGCAGTTTGGTCGGAGGGGGCGCGGGAAATGAGCAGTTCTTC. It yields the protein CASSLVGGGAGNEQFF.